This TCR beta chain originates from a study of radiotherapy plus CTLA-4 blockade in lung cancer. Whole-study context: An objective response was seen in around a sixth of patients, and disease control in 25% to 40%. Findings and limits, study-wide: Radiotherapy plus ipilimumab was followed by expansion in blood of tumor-derived TCR clones.

This clone has a handful of counts. Its antigen is unidentified. V was clipped by 3 bases and J by 6 bases, with 12 bases between them. The length of the CDR3 is 14 residues. CDR1 and CDR2 (germline): WNHNN, SYGVQD (reference sequence). Profiled with immunoSEQ multiplex PCR; TCRdb holds only in-frame clones, not every one. The data contain more than 65,000 clones, over 80% of them singletons. The TCR was taken from a human donor with non-small cell lung cancer who had stable disease on radiotherapy plus ipilimumab. The rearrangement joins TRBV10-1 to TRBJ1-5; D may be TRBD1 (5 bases). The sample consisted of peripheral blood, taken from a patient treated with radiotherapy plus ipilimumab. The CDR3, as DNA: TGCGCCAGCAGTGATGGGGGATCCGGTCAGCCCCAGCATTTT. This translates into CASSDGGSGQPQHF.